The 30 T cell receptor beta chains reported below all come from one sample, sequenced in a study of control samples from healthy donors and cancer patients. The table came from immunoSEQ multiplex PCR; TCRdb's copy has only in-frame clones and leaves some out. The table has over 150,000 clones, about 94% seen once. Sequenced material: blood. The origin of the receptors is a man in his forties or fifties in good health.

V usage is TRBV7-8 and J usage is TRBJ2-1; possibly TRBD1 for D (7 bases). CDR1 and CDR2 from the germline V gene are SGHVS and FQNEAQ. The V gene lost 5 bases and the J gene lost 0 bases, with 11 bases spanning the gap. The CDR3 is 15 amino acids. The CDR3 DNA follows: TGTGCCAGCAGCGGCGGGACAGACTCCTACAATGAGCAGTTCTTC. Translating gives CASSGGTDSYNEQFF. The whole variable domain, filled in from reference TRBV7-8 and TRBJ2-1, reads GAGVSQSPRYKVAKRGQDVALRCDPISGHVSLFWYQQALGQGPEFLTYFQNEAQLDKSGLPSDRFFAERPEGSVSTLKIQRTQQEDSAVYLCASSGGTDSYNEQFFGPGTRLTVL.

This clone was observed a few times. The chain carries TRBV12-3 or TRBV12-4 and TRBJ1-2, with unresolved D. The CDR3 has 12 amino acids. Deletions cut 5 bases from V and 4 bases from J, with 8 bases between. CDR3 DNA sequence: TGTGCCAGCAGTCCCGGATCCTATGGCTACACCTTC. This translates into CASSPGSYGYTF.

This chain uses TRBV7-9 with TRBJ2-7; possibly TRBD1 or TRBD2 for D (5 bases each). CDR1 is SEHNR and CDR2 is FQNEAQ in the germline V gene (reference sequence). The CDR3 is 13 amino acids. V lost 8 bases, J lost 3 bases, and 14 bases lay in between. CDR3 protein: CASVRGPNYEQYF. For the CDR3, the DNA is TGTGCCAGCGTGAGGGGACCCAACTACGAGCAGTACTTC. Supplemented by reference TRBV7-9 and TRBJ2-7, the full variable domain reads DTGVSQNPRHKITKRGQNVTFRCDPISEHNRLYWYRQTLGQGPEFLTYFQNEAQLEKSRLLSDRFSAERPKGSFSTLEIQRTEQGDSAMYLCASVRGPNYEQYFGPGTRLTVT.

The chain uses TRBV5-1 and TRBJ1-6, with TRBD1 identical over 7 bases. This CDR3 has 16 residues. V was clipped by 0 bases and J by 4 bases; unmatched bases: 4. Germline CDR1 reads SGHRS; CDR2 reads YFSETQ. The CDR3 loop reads CASSLGGGEYNSPLHF. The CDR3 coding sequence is TGCGCCAGCAGCTTGGGAGGGGGCGAATATAATTCACCCCTCCACTTT.

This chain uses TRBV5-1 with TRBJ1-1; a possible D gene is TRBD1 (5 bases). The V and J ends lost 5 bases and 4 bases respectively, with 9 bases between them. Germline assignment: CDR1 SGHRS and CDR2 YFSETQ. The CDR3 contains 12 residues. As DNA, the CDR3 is TGCGCCAGCAGGCAGGGTGTCACTGAAGCTTTCTTT. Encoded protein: CASRQGVTEAFF.

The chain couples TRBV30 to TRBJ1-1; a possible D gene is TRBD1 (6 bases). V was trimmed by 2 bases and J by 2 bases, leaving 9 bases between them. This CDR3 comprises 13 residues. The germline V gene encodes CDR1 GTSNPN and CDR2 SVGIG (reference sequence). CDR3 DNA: TGTGCCTGGAGTTCACAGGGAAACACTGAAGCTTTCTTT. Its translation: CAWSSQGNTEAFF.

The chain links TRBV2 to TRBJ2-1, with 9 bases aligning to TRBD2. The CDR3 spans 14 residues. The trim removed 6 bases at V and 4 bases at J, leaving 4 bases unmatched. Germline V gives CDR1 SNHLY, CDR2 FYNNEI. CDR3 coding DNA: TGTGCCAGCAGACCGGGACTAGCATACAATGAGCAGTTCTTC. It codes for CASRPGLAYNEQFF.

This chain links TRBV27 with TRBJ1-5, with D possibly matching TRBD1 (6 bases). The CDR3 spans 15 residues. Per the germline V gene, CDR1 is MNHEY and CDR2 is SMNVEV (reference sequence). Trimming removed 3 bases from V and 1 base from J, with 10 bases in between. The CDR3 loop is CASSLAGVSNQPQHF. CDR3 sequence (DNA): TGTGCCAGCAGTTTGGCAGGGGTGAGCAATCAGCCCCAGCATTTT.

In DNA form, the CDR3 reads TGTGCCAGCAGCAGGGGGTCAGACTATAATTCACCCCTCCACTTT. It specifies CASSRGSDYNSPLHF. The chain has TRBV7-9 and TRBJ1-6, with D perhaps TRBD1 (6 bases). Trimming removed 5 bases from V and 3 bases from J, with 11 bases in between. This CDR3 has 15 residues. Germline loops: CDR1 SEHNR, CDR2 FQNEAQ (reference sequence). Full variable domain (rest looked up from reference TRBV7-9 and TRBJ1-6): DTGVSQNPRHKITKRGQNVTFRCDPISEHNRLYWYRQTLGQGPEFLTYFQNEAQLEKSRLLSDRFSAERPKGSFSTLEIQRTEQGDSAMYLCASSRGSDYNSPLHFGNGTRLTVT.

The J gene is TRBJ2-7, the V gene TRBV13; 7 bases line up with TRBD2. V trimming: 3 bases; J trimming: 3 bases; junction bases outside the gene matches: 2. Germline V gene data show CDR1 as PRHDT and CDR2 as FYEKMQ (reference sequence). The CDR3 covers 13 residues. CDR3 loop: CASSLSGVYEQYF. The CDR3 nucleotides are TGTGCCAGCAGCTTGAGCGGGGTCTACGAGCAGTACTTC. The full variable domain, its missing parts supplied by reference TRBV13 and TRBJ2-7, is AAGVIQSPRHLIKEKRETATLKCYPIPRHDTVYWYQQGPGQDPQFLISFYEKMQSDKGSIPDRFSAQQFSDYHSELNMSSLELGDSALYFCASSLSGVYEQYFGPGTRLTVT.

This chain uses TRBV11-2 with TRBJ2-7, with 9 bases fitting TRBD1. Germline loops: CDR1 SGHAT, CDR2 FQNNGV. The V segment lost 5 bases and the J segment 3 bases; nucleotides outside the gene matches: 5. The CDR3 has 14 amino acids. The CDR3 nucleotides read TGTGCCAGCAGCCCATCGACAGGGGGCTACGAGCAGTACTTC. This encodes CASSPSTGGYEQYF.

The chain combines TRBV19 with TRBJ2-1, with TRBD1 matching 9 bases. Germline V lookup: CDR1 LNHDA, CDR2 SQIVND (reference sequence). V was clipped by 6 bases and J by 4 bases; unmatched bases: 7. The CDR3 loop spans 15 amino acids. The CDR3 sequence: CASSKTGTGYNEQFF. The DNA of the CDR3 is TGTGCCAGTAGCAAAACCGGGACAGGGTACAATGAGCAGTTCTTC.

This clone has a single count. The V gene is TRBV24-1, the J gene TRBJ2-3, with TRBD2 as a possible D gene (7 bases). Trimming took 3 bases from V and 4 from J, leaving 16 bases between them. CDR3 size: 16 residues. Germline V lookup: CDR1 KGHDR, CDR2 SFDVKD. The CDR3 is CATSDPGRGTADTQYF. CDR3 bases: TGTGCCACCAGTGATCCGGGGAGGGGGACGGCAGATACGCAGTATTTT.

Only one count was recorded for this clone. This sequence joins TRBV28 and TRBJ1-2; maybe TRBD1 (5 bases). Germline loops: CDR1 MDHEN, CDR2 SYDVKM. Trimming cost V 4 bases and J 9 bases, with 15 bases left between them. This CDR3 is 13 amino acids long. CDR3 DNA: TGTGCCAGCAGTTCTTTACCGGGGGTAAGCTACACCTTC. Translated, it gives CASSSLPGVSYTF.

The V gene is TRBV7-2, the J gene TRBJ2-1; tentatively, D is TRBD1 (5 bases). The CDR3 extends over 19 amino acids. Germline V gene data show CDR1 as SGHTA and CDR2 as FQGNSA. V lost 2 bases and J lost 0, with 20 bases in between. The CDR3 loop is CASSLKGESGGASYNEQFF. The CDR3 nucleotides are TGTGCCAGCAGCTTAAAAGGGGAATCGGGTGGGGCCTCCTACAATGAGCAGTTCTTC.

CDR3 coding DNA: TGCGCCAGCAGTCGCTCCGGGACAGCTAATCTTTATGGCTACACCTTC. It codes for CASSRSGTANLYGYTF. The chain joins TRBV23-1 to TRBJ1-2; 7 nucleotides match TRBD1. TRBV23-1 is marked as an open reading frame, function uncertain. The V segment lost 4 bases and the J segment 5 bases; nucleotides outside the gene matches: 13. The CDR3 length is 16 residues.

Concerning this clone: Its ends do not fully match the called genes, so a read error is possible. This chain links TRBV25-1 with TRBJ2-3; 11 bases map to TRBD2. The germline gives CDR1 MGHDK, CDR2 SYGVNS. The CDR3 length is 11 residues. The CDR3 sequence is CASLAGGSWDF. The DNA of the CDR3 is TGTGCCAGCCTAGCGGGGGGCTCATGGGATTTT.

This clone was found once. The DNA of the CDR3 is TGTGCCAGCAGTTCCACCTACGGGACGGCCACCTACGAGCAGTACTTC. Translating it yields CASSSTYGTATYEQYF. The chain is built from TRBV28 and TRBJ2-7, with D possibly being TRBD1 or TRBD2 (5 bases each). Germline assignment: CDR1 MDHEN and CDR2 SYDVKM. V gave up 4 bases and J gave up 2 bases, with 18 bases separating them. There are 16 residues in the CDR3.

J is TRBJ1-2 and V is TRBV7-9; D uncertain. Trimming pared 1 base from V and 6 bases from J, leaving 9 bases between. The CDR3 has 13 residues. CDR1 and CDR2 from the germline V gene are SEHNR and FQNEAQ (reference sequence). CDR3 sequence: CASSLGKLDGYTF. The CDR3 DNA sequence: TGTGCCAGCAGCTTAGGGAAATTAGATGGCTACACCTTC.

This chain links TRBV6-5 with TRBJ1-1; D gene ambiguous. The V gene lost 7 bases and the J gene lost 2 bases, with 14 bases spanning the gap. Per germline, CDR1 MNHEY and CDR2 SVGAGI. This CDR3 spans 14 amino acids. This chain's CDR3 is CASTQGSANTEAFF. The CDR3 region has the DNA TGTGCCAGCACCCAAGGATCGGCAAACACTGAAGCTTTCTTT.

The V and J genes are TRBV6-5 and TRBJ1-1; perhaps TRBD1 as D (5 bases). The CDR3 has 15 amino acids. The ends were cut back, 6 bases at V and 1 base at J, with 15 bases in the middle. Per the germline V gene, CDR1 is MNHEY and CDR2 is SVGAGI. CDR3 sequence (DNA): TGTGCCAGCAGCCACGACAGAACGTCGAACACTGAAGCTTTCTTT. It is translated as CASSHDRTSNTEAFF.

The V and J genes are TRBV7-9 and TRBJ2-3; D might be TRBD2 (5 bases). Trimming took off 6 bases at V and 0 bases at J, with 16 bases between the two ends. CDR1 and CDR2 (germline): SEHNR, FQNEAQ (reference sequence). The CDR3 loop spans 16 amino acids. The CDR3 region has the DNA TGTGCCAGCAGTGACGCGGCGGGCTTTAGCACAGATACGCAGTATTTT. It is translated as CASSDAAGFSTDTQYF.

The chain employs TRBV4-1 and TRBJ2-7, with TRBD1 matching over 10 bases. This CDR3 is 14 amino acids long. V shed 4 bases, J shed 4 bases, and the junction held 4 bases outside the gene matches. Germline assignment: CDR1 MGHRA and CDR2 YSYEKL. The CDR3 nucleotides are TGCGCCAGCAGCCTACCGGGACAGGGGTACGAGCAGTACTTC. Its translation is CASSLPGQGYEQYF.

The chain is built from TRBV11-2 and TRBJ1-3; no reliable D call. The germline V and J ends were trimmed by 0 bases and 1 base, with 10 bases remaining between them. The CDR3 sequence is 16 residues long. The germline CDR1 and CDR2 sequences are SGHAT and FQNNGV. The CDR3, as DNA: TGTGCCAGCAGCTTAGAGGTCGCGGGATCTGGAAACACCATATATTTT. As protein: CASSLEVAGSGNTIYF.

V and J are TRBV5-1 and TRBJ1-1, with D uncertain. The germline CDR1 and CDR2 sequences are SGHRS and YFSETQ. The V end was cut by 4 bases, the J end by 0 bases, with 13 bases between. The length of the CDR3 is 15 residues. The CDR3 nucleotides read TGCGCCAGCAGCGAAGTAGGGAGCATGAACACTGAAGCTTTCTTT. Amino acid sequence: CASSEVGSMNTEAFF. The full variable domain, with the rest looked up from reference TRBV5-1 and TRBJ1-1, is KAGVTQTPRYLIKTRGQQVTLSCSPISGHRSVSWYQQTPGQGLQFLFEYFSETQRNKGNFPGRFSGRQFSNSRSEMNVSTLELGDSALYLCASSEVGSMNTEAFFGQGTRLTVV.

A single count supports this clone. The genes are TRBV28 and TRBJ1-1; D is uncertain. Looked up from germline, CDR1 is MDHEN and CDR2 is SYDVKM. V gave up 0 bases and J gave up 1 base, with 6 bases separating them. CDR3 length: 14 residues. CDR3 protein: CASSLWWGNTEAFF. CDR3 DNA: TGTGCCAGCAGTTTATGGTGGGGGAACACTGAAGCTTTCTTT.

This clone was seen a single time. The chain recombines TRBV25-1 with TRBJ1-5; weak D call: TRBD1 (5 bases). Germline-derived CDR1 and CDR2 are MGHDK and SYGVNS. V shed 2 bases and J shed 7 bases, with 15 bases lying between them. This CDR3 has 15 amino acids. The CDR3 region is CASSEAGTFEQPQHF. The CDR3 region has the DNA TGTGCCAGCAGTGAAGCCGGGACGTTCGAGCAGCCCCAGCATTTT.

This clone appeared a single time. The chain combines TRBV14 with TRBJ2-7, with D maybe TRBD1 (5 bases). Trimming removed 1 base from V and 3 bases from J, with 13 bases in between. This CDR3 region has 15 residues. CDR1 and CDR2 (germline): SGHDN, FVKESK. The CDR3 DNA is TGTGCCAGCAGCCAAGGTCGCCAGGGAAACTACGAGCAGTACTTC. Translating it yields CASSQGRQGNYEQYF.

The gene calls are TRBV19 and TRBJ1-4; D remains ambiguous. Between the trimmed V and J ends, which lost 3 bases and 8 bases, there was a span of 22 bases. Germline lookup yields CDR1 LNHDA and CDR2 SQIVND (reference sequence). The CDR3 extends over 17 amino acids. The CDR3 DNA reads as TGTGCCAGTAGTATGGCAAGCCCTGTAGGAGAAGAGGAAAAACTGTTTTTT. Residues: CASSMASPVGEEEKLFF.

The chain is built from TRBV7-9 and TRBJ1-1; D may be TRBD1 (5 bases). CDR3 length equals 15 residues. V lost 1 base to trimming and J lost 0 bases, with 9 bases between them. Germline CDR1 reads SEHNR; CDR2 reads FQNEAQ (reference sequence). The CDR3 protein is CASSLVGRMNTEAFF. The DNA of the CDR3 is TGTGCCAGCAGCTTAGTGGGGCGTATGAACACTGAAGCTTTCTTT.